This TCR beta chain is drawn from a study of blood T cell repertoires in COVID-19. Across the study: Some COVID-19 samples were acute and others convalescent; all came from the United States, Italy and Spain. T cells, B-cell-depleted T cells, or PBMCs supplied cDNA or gDNA.

Original analysis: Counts of nucleated cells, estimated from reference gene primer amplification, were obtained. Generated by immunoSEQ multiplex PCR, the TCRdb table keeps only in-frame clones and is missing some. V and J calls and clone size are as listed in that table; D and trimming were resolved from the DNA. The sample lists nearly 70,000 clones; roughly 85% were seen once. The CDR3 length is 15 residues. V was trimmed by 8 bases and J by 1 base, leaving 17 bases between them. Germline values: CDR1 WSHSY, CDR2 SAAADI. The source is a woman of 80 years or more with acute or convalescent COVID-19. The specimen sequenced was peripheral blood. The chain uses TRBV10-2 and TRBJ1-2, with D possibly matching TRBD1 (5 bases). The CDR3 sequence is CASSARGGNNYGYTF. The CDR3 DNA is TGCGCCAGCTCGGCGAGGGGAGGGAATAACTATGGCTACACCTTC.